What follows is one TCR beta chain and its context. Its antigen is currently unknown. At one of its ends the junction is not consistent with the germline gene, which may arise from a read error. In TCRdb, the 5' RACE reads were re-called with MiXCR into one record per CDR3 protein. The table has tens of thousands of distinct CDR3 sequences, approximately 12% seen once. These data come from a study of neurological immune-mediated disorders. The study, taken as a whole, reports: CDR3 amino acid sequences of expanded clones were not shared across subjects, a result suggesting private repertoires in all groups.

The time point is: longitudinal time-point 3. The group of healthy controls was made up of people who were blood bank volunteers in Maryland, USA. The study built unsorted libraries from 2 million PBMCs kept at -80 C. This CDR3 comprises 15 residues. Germline V gene data show CDR1 as SNHLY and CDR2 as FYNNEI. The sequence derives from a man aged 25 to 40 in good health. V is TRBV2 and J is TRBJ2-3; 9 bases map to TRBD2. The sequenced sample consisted of PBMCs. Written as DNA, the CDR3 is TGTGCCAGCAGTTGGACTAGCGAGGGCACAGATTCGCAGTATTTT. It translates to CASSWTSEGTDSQYF. The entire variable domain, with the rest obtained from reference TRBV2 and TRBJ2-3, is as follows: EPEVTQTPSHQVTQMGQEVILRCVPISNHLYFYWYRQILGQKVEFLVSFYNNEISEKSEIFDDQFSVERPDGSNFTLKIRSTKLEDSAMYFCASSWTSEGTDSQYFGPGTRLTVL.